Shown below are 24 T cell receptor beta chains from a single sample sequenced in a study of shared clonotypes between healthy human individuals. Naive CD8 cells comprised CD45RO-negative, CCR7-positively selected cells, excluding terminally differentiated effector memory CD45RA+ cells. Data came from immunoSEQ multiplex PCR; TCRdb stores just in-frame clones and leaves some out. Altogether some 1,900,000 clones are present, about 95% being singletons, with the ten largest covering under 1.5%. The sequencing sample was made of naive CD8+ T cells sorted from blood. Receptors were obtained from a young man in good health.

The chain has TRBV7-9 and TRBJ1-5, with unresolved D. Trimming stripped 6 bases from V and 0 bases from J, with 9 bases between. This CDR3 is 14 amino acids long. Germline assignment: CDR1 SEHNR and CDR2 FQNEAQ (reference sequence). CDR3 loop: CASSPGGSNQPQHF. The CDR3 DNA sequence: TGTGCCAGCAGTCCAGGCGGTAGCAATCAGCCCCAGCATTTT.

J is TRBJ2-7 and V is TRBV11-2; 7 positions agree with TRBD2. Per germline, CDR1 SGHAT and CDR2 FQNNGV. The CDR3 extends over 14 amino acids. V trimming: 1 base; J trimming: 9 bases; junction bases outside the gene matches: 9. As DNA, the CDR3 is TGTGCCAGCAGCTTAGTTGGCGGGAGCGGCGGGCAGTACTTC. Protein sequence: CASSLVGGSGGQYF.

The CDR3 bases are TGCGCCAGCAGCCGGGACAGGGGTACCGGGGAGCTGTTTTTT. Its translation is CASSRDRGTGELFF. The chain recombines TRBV4-1 with TRBJ2-2; 10 bases map to TRBD1. Trimming took 4 bases from V and 5 from J; bases not matched to a gene: 1. Germline CDR1 and CDR2: MGHRA and YSYEKL. The CDR3 consists of 14 residues.

This clone was seen only once. The V and J genes are TRBV5-4 and TRBJ1-1; possible D gene TRBD1, 6 bases. V lost 6 bases to trimming and J lost 0 bases, with 9 bases between them. CDR3 length: 13 amino acids. Germline loops: CDR1 SGHNT, CDR2 YYREEE (reference sequence). DNA of the CDR3: TGTGCCAGCACCGGGACACTGAACACTGAAGCTTTCTTT. Amino acids: CASTGTLNTEAFF. Complete variable domain (other parts from reference TRBV5-4 and TRBJ1-1): ETGVTQSPTHLIKTRGQQVTLRCSSQSGHNTVSWYQQALGQGPQFIFQYYREEENGRGNFPPRFSGLQFPNYSSELNVNALELDDSALYLCASTGTLNTEAFFGQGTRLTVV.

This chain joins TRBV7-9 and TRBJ1-5; 7 bases agree with TRBD1. CDR3 length equals 14 residues. CDR1 and CDR2 from the germline V gene are SEHNR and FQNEAQ (reference sequence). V lost 10 bases to trimming and J lost 5 bases; unmatched junction nucleotides: 11. In DNA, the CDR3 is TGTGCCAAAGACAGGGCAGGGGGTGATCAGCCCCAGCATTTT. Translation gives CAKDRAGGDQPQHF.

This chain uses TRBV12-5 with TRBJ2-4; D may be TRBD2 (6 bases). Trimming took 5 bases from V and 8 from J, leaving 13 bases between them. The CDR3 loop spans 13 amino acids. CDR1 and CDR2 from the germline V gene are LGHNT and FRNRAP. The chain's CDR3 is CASGRGFRDIQYF. The CDR3 DNA follows: TGTGCTAGTGGTCGGGGGTTTAGAGACATTCAGTACTTC.

The rearrangement joins TRBV9 to TRBJ1-1, with D perhaps matching TRBD1 (6 bases). Germline V CDR1 and CDR2: SGDLS, YYNGEE. The CDR3 consists of 14 residues. Trimming removed 6 bases at V and 4 bases at J, with 16 bases between. The CDR3 DNA sequence: TGTGCCAGCAATCCACAGGGTTCGGGCACTGAAGCTTTCTTT. Residues: CASNPQGSGTEAFF.

This clone was counted a single time. This sequence joins TRBV9 and TRBJ2-1; D not resolved. Germline assignment: CDR1 SGDLS and CDR2 YYNGEE. V lost 2 bases, J lost 5 bases, and 8 bases lay in between. The CDR3 sequence is 13 residues long. CDR3 region: CASSVYVHNEQFF. CDR3 bases: TGTGCCAGCAGCGTGTATGTACACAATGAGCAGTTCTTC.

As to this clone: The same CDR3 also results from other DNA sequences found in this sample. This chain links TRBV6-5 with TRBJ2-7, with a tentative D call TRBD2 (5 bases). V was shortened by 2 bases and J by 0 bases, with 8 bases between the two germline ends. Looked up from germline, CDR1 is MNHEY and CDR2 is SVGAGI. The length of the CDR3 is 14 residues. The CDR3, as DNA: TGTGCCAGCAGTTACCGTGGGAGCTCCTACGAGCAGTACTTC. It translates to CASSYRGSSYEQYF.

Of note for this clone: Other DNA sequences in the same sample also yield this CDR3. This chain uses TRBV19 with TRBJ2-2; perhaps TRBD1 as D (5 bases). The CDR3 loop spans 14 amino acids. Germline CDR1 LNHDA, CDR2 SQIVND (reference sequence). Trimming shortened V by 1 base and J by 5 bases, and 8 bases separated the two germline ends. The CDR3 bases are TGTGCCAGTAGTATAGGGGGCTGGACCGGGGAGCTGTTTTTT. Translation: CASSIGGWTGELFF.

The genes are TRBV5-6 and TRBJ2-2, with D maybe TRBD1 (6 bases). Germline CDR1 and CDR2: SGHDT and YYEEEE. V lost 4 bases to trimming and J lost 4 bases, with 20 bases between them. There are 17 residues in the CDR3. The CDR3 DNA follows: TGTGCCAGCAGCCCGGGACACAGGTTTAGTGGCACCGGGGAGCTGTTTTTT. Protein sequence: CASSPGHRFSGTGELFF.

The chain recombines TRBV7-9 with TRBJ2-5; weak D call: TRBD1 (6 bases). Between the trimmed V and J ends, which lost 4 bases and 5 bases, there was a span of 14 bases. The germline CDR1 and CDR2 sequences are SEHNR and FQNEAQ (reference sequence). This CDR3 region has 14 residues. The CDR3 nucleotides read TGTGCCAGCAGCTCCCACAGGGCCCCCGAGACCCAGTACTTC. Protein product: CASSSHRAPETQYF.

The V gene is TRBV7-9, the J gene TRBJ1-6; the D is unclear. V dropped 2 bases and J dropped 6 bases, with 8 bases sitting between them. The germline CDR1 and CDR2 sequences are SEHNR and FQNEAQ (reference sequence). The CDR3 covers 14 residues. CDR3 sequence (DNA): TGTGCCAGCAGCTTAAATCTCGGTAATTCACCCCTCCACTTT. Protein product: CASSLNLGNSPLHF.

The rearrangement joins TRBV4-1 to TRBJ2-7, with 7 bases lining up with TRBD1. The CDR3 is made up of 15 amino acids. The trim removed 4 bases at V and 5 bases at J, leaving 11 bases unmatched. Germline V gene sequence: CDR1 MGHRA, CDR2 YSYEKL. This CDR3 reads CASSPTTGSRDEQYF. In DNA, the CDR3 is TGCGCCAGCAGCCCCACGACAGGGTCGAGAGACGAGCAGTACTTC.

This chain joins TRBV2 and TRBJ1-1; 9 nucleotides match TRBD1. The CDR3 contains 14 residues. The germline V gene encodes CDR1 SNHLY and CDR2 FYNNEI. With 6 bases clipped from V and 4 bases from J, the junction kept 6 bases outside the gene matches. CDR3 region: CASSLTGGVTEAFF. CDR3 DNA sequence: TGTGCCAGCAGCCTGACAGGGGGTGTCACTGAAGCTTTCTTT.

This clone has only one observation. The chain uses TRBV19 and TRBJ2-1; possibly TRBD1 for D (5 bases). V was shortened by 6 bases and J by 2 bases, with 17 bases between the two germline ends. From germline, CDR1 is LNHDA and CDR2 SQIVND (reference sequence). The CDR3 loop spans 16 amino acids. CDR3 sequence reads: CASRPRTLAPYNEQFF. The CDR3 coding sequence is TGTGCCAGTAGACCTAGGACACTCGCCCCCTACAATGAGCAGTTCTTC.

The rearrangement joins TRBV2 to TRBJ2-3, with D hard to call. The length of the CDR3 is 13 residues. V was clipped by 4 bases and J by 5 bases, with 10 bases between them. Germline V CDR1 and CDR2: SNHLY, FYNNEI. CDR3 bases: TGTGCCAGCAGTGCTGGTGGGCAAGATACGCAGTATTTT. Its protein is CASSAGGQDTQYF.

V and J are TRBV19 and TRBJ1-1; D call uncertain. V gave up 5 bases and J gave up 4 bases, with 14 bases separating them. The V gene's germline CDR1 is LNHDA and CDR2 SQIVND (reference sequence). This CDR3 is built from 14 residues. The CDR3 region has the DNA TGTGCCAGTAGTTCGCTATGGGGTTTCACTGAAGCTTTCTTT. Amino acid sequence: CASSSLWGFTEAFF.

This chain uses TRBV4-3 with TRBJ1-1; D may be TRBD1 (5 bases). Germline CDR1 is LGHNA and CDR2 is YSLEER. V was cut by 1 base and J by 6 bases, with 18 bases left in between. The CDR3 is made up of 16 amino acids. Here the CDR3 reads CASSQGRGPAGAEAFF. The DNA for the CDR3 is TGCGCCAGCAGCCAAGGAAGGGGCCCAGCAGGCGCTGAAGCTTTCTTT.

The chain has TRBV11-2 and TRBJ1-2; D remains ambiguous. The length of the CDR3 is 13 residues. Looked up from germline, CDR1 is SGHAT and CDR2 is FQNNGV. The V and J ends lost 2 bases and 3 bases respectively, with 7 bases between them. The CDR3 sequence: CASSLTPYYGYTF. As DNA, the CDR3 is TGTGCCAGCAGCTTAACGCCATACTATGGCTACACCTTC. Full variable domain (outside the CDR3, taken from reference TRBV11-2 and TRBJ1-2): EAGVAQSPRYKIIEKRQSVAFWCNPISGHATLYWYQQILGQGPKLLIQFQNNGVVDDSQLPKDRFSAERLKGVDSTLKIQPAKLEDSAVYLCASSLTPYYGYTFGSGTRLTVV.

Details on this clone: Additional DNA sequences in this sample encode the identical CDR3. V gene TRBV19 combines with J gene TRBJ2-7; D uncertain. Between the trimmed V and J ends, which lost 2 bases and 1 base, there was a span of 6 bases. CDR3 length: 13 residues. From germline, CDR1 is LNHDA and CDR2 SQIVND (reference sequence). The CDR3 loop is CASSILLSYEQYF. CDR3 in DNA: TGTGCCAGTAGTATACTCCTTTCCTACGAGCAGTACTTC.

The rearrangement links TRBV11-2 to TRBJ2-7, with TRBD1 as a possible D gene (6 bases). Germline CDR1 reads SGHAT; CDR2 reads FQNNGV. This CDR3 spans 15 amino acids. V gave up 7 bases and J gave up 4 bases, with 20 bases separating them. This CDR3 reads CASNPGAGVFYEQYF. CDR3 sequence (DNA): TGTGCCAGCAACCCTGGGGCAGGGGTATTTTACGAGCAGTACTTC.

CDR3 sequence (DNA): TGTGCCATCAGTCTAACTAGCGCTCCTGGCTACAATGAGCAGTTCTTC. Translating it yields CAISLTSAPGYNEQFF. The chain employs TRBV10-3 and TRBJ2-1; 7 bases line up with TRBD2. CDR1 ENHRY and CDR2 SYGVKD come from the germline V gene. The CDR3 loop spans 16 amino acids. V dropped 5 bases and J dropped 3; count of bases not matched to a gene: 10.

The rearrangement links TRBV2 to TRBJ2-7; D is uncertain. The V end was cut by 5 bases, the J end by 0 bases, with 5 bases between. Germline-derived CDR1 and CDR2 are SNHLY and FYNNEI. CDR3 length: 12 amino acids. CDR3 protein: CASSTLSYEQYF. DNA for the CDR3: TGTGCCAGCAGTACCCTCTCCTACGAGCAGTACTTC.